This T cell receptor (beta chain) appears in the sequencing data of a study of blood T cell repertoires in COVID-19. Looking at the study overall: Sites in the United States, Italy and Spain provided acute and convalescent COVID-19 samples. The analysed material was cDNA or gDNA that came from T cells, B-cell-depleted T cells, or PBMCs.

This clone was counted between two and nine times. The junction had 10 bases not matched to a gene; V was cut back by 3 bases and J by 5 bases. This CDR3 spans 15 amino acids. Germline V gene sequence: CDR1 DFQATT, CDR2 SNEGSKA (reference sequence). Source study methods: Reference gene primer amplification gave estimated nucleated cell counts. Using immunoSEQ multiplex PCR, the repertoire was profiled, and TCRdb retains in-frame clones only, with some absent. The V and J calls and clone size are taken from that table; D and trimming were inferred from the DNA. Counted here are 200,000 or so clones, roughly four fifths occurring once; the ten biggest clones make up more than 5%.

The chain has TRBV20-1 and TRBJ2-1, with 7 bases matching TRBD2. Sequenced: peripheral blood. This clonotype was sampled from a woman in her twenties or thirties with acute or convalescent COVID-19. The CDR3 coding sequence is TGCAGTGCTAGTCGGCTAGCGGAACTACACAATGAGCAGTTCTTC. Amino acids: CSASRLAELHNEQFF.